The entry that follows covers one T cell receptor beta chain sequence. The antigen this receptor binds is unknown. Germline and junction disagree at one end, which may indicate a read error. The study excluded patients with uncontrolled infections, other autoimmune diseases, pregnancy or lactation. Diagnoses were based on clinical symptoms, serum thyroxine and TRAb, thyroid ultrasound and orbital computed tomography. Total RNA was extracted with Trizol reagent, and quality was checked on an Agilent 2100 Bioanalyzer. The TCR beta CDR3 regions were amplified from RNA transcripts. The TCR CDR3 was subjected to a first round of RT-PCR using the HTBI primer set and the Qiagen OneStep RT-PCR kit. Libraries were constructed in a second round of multiplex PCR, after which size selection and purification were performed. Paired-end sequencing of the libraries was performed with 100 bp reads on an Illumina HiSeq2000. As for the original processing: Raw data were processed with SOAPnuke, discarding reads with adapters, uncalled bases, mean Phred below 15, or no exact constant-primer or identifier match. COPE v1.2.5 was used to merge the high-quality paired reads, and each unique nucleotide sequence was defined as a clonotype. Clonotypes were aligned to IMGT TRBV, TRBD and TRBJ reference segments using MiTCR v1.1. Only V-J combinations with frequency above 0.0001, covering roughly 99% of repertoires, were analysed. A TCS score was defined as the ratio of F50 (clonal expansion) to E x V (chaos), with BLOSUM62-based TCRdist applied between CDR3 peptides within each V-J. Welch's t-statistics and random forest reduced several hundred V-J features to 13, which were used in a naive Bayes classifier (R e1071). The Morisita-Horn index was used to measure how similar the thyroid and blood repertoires were. In-frame beta chains were kept once TCRdb had trimmed the public reads at Q25 with fastp and called clones with MiXCR. Rows are unified per CDR3 protein, each entry keeping the most common DNA and genes. The V and J calls and clone size come from TCRdb's table, not from the authors' own analysis. The sample table shows a few hundred thousand distinct CDR3 sequences, and 46% are seen once. Together, the top ten hold around two fifths of the sample.

The record originates from a study of T cells in Graves' hyperthyroidism and ophthalmopathy (dated by TCRdb to about 2019). Broadly, across the study: TCR V-J signatures able to tell the groups apart were searched for in a discovery cohort of 100 patients, of whom more than 40 had Graves' ophthalmopathy and about 55 had stable Graves' hyperthyroidism. Prospective prediction of ophthalmopathy was tested in an independent validation cohort of 18 to 20 hyperthyroidism patients and some 17 patients who later progressed to ophthalmopathy. The 90 to 100 discovery patients were randomly split 7:3 into training and test sets. Thyroid tissue and blood T-cell repertoires from six Graves' hyperthyroidism patients were also compared in the study. Once sampling was done, hyperthyroidism patients were given methimazole at a starting dose of 30 mg daily, whereas ophthalmopathy patients were given high-dose intravenous methylprednisolone. According to the paper, TCR Vbeta CDR3 sequencing was carried out on about 140 peripheral blood samples, which came from more than 40 ophthalmopathy, 75 or so hyperthyroidism and roughly 17 progressor patients. Study-level results and caveats: Most expanded thyroid clonotypes (frequency above 0.001) were also detected in blood, a finding suggesting that blood repertoires may reflect thyroid immune responses. A model built on a 13 V-J signature distinguished ophthalmopathy from stable hyperthyroidism, reaching around 90% sensitivity and 81% to 83% specificity in cross-validation and 80%/75% in testing. Sample size was not statistically predetermined, and blinding of investigators to group allocation was not performed. In validation, the model predicted progression to ophthalmopathy a median of about 6.5 months before onset, with approximately 68% sensitivity and almost 75% specificity.

CDR1 LNHNV and CDR2 YYDKDF are derived from the germline V gene (reference sequence). Counted from cysteine to phenylalanine, this CDR3 has 16 amino acids. The entry retains the CDR3 DNA only, 48 bases that are in frame from base 1. Sequencing was performed on peripheral blood or thyroid tissue (not recorded which). The sequence was collected from an adult woman with Graves' disease, either hyperthyroidism or ophthalmopathy (not recorded which). Recombination linked TRBV15 to TRBJ1-1; the D gene is not confidently resolved. The CDR3 region: CAASSSISKGNTEAFF. The DNA reads TGTGCCGCCAGCAGTTCAATCTCCAAGGGGAACACTGAAGCTTTCTTT.